These T cell receptor beta chains were read from a single sample in a study of blood T cell repertoires in COVID-19. This table comes from immunoSEQ multiplex PCR, and its TCRdb copy is limited to in-frame clones, with some not included. The profile shows roughly 140,000 clones, about 80% of them singletons. Sequencing was carried out using peripheral blood. These receptors were collected from a man between 65 and 79 years old with acute or convalescent COVID-19. Each CDR3 is given with its conserved first and last residue. Fields, in order: CDR3 length, D gene, clone size, J gene, V gene, CDR3 protein, CDR3 DNA. D genes are given only for firm matches. Clone size, where shown, is once, few, many, or a class for clones that have expanded.

14 TRBD2 . TRBJ2-2 TRBV5-1 CASQTSGNTGELFF TGCGCCAGCCAGACTAGCGGCAACACCGGGGAGCTGTTTTTT
14 TRBD1 . TRBJ2-5 TRBV5-1 CASSSWTGEETQYF TGCGCCAGCAGCTCCTGGACAGGTGAAGAGACCCAGTACTTC
14 . . TRBJ2-3 TRBV5-1 CASSLAQGTDTQYF TGCGCCAGCAGCTTGGCTCAGGGCACAGATACGCAGTATTTT
13 . . TRBJ1-1 TRBV2 CASRTVMNTEAFF TGTGCCAGCCGGACTGTAATGAACACTGAAGCTTTCTTT
13 TRBD1 once TRBJ2-2 TRBV5-1 CASNQGATGELFF TGCGCCAGCAATCAGGGGGCCACCGGGGAGCTGTTTTTT
16 TRBD1 . TRBJ2-7 TRBV5-1 CASSTQTGTISYEQYF TGCGCCAGCAGCACGCAGACAGGGACGATCTCCTACGAGCAGTACTTC
13 . . TRBJ2-3 TRBV2 CASNRGSTDTQYF TGTGCCAGCAATCGCGGATCCACAGATACGCAGTATTTT
14 . . TRBJ1-2 TRBV4-1 CASAQTATNYGYTF TGCGCCAGCGCCCAGACAGCAACTAACTATGGCTACACCTTC
18 TRBD1 . TRBJ2-7 TRBV4-1 CASSHTLMIGQGNYEQYF TGCGCCAGCAGCCATACCCTAATGATCGGACAGGGTAACTACGAGCAGTACTTC
13 . . TRBJ2-7 TRBV12-3/TRBV12-4 CASSLQRVYEQYF TGTGCCAGCAGTTTACAGCGAGTCTACGAGCAGTACTTC
13 TRBD1 . TRBJ1-5 TRBV6-6 CASTPQGDQPQHF TGTGCCAGCACTCCCCAGGGGGATCAGCCCCAGCATTTT
15 TRBD1 . TRBJ2-4 TRBV7-3 CASSLTGQGGDIQYF TGTGCCAGCAGCTTAACCGGACAGGGTGGAGACATTCAGTACTTC
15 TRBD1 . TRBJ1-4 TRBV6-2/TRBV6-3 CASSTPRGRREKLFF TGTGCCAGCAGTACCCCCAGGGGGCGCAGGGAAAAACTGTTTTTT
17 TRBD2 . TRBJ2-1 TRBV5-1 CASSFNAGGEGTNEQFF TGCGCCAGCAGCTTCAATGCGGGAGGGGAGGGTACAAATGAGCAGTTCTTC
14 TRBD1 . TRBJ2-2 TRBV18 CASSRTGEAGELFF TGTGCCAGCTCAAGGACAGGGGAGGCCGGGGAGCTGTTTTTT
15 . . TRBJ2-3 TRBV11-2 CASSLFHGWADTQYF TGTGCCAGCAGCTTATTCCACGGGTGGGCAGATACGCAGTATTTT
12 . . TRBJ1-2 TRBV5-5 CASSPNFYGYTF TGTGCCAGCAGCCCCAATTTCTATGGCTACACCTTC
16 TRBD2 . TRBJ2-1 TRBV9 CASSVGVRTSENEQFF TGTGCCAGCAGCGTAGGTGTCAGGACTAGTGAGAATGAGCAGTTCTTC
13 . . TRBJ2-3 TRBV6-6 CASREGGADTQYF TGTGCCAGCAGGGAAGGAGGTGCAGATACGCAGTATTTT
13 . . TRBJ1-5 TRBV6-5 CATRRGSNQPQHF TGTGCCACTCGAAGGGGGAGCAATCAGCCCCAGCATTTT
13 TRBD1 few TRBJ2-3 TRBV2 CASSDRETDTQYF TGTGCCAGCAGCGACAGGGAGACAGATACGCAGTATTTT
13 . . TRBJ1-2 TRBV6-4 CASSDGSAYGYTF TGTGCCAGCAGTGACGGCAGTGCATATGGCTACACCTTC
16 . few TRBJ2-7 TRBV25-1 CASSPQASGGLGEQYF TGTGCCAGCAGTCCCCAGGCGAGCGGTGGATTAGGCGAGCAGTACTTC
18 . . TRBJ2-3 TRBV5-1 CASSPPELRKLSTDTQYF TGCGCCAGCAGCCCCCCGGAGCTTAGAAAACTTAGCACAGATACGCAGTATTTT
15 . . TRBJ1-1 TRBV5-1 CASSHSAQGNTEAFF TGCGCCAGCAGTCACTCAGCCCAGGGTAACACTGAAGCTTTCTTT
15 TRBD1 . TRBJ2-5 TRBV7-2 CASSLGTGQQETQYF TGTGCCAGCAGCTTAGGGACAGGCCAACAAGAGACCCAGTACTTC
15 . . TRBJ1-4 TRBV6-1 CASRWPGAGREKLFF TGTGCCAGCAGATGGCCCGGGGCCGGGAGAGAAAAACTGTTTTTT
12 . . TRBJ2-2 TRBV6-5 CASRSGGGELFF TGTGCCAGCAGGTCAGGAGGAGGGGAGCTGTTTTTT
17 TRBD2 . TRBJ2-1 TRBV24-1 CATSDPLRTSGQDEQFF TGTGCCACCAGTGATCCCCTACGGACTAGCGGTCAGGATGAGCAGTTCTTC
15 . . TRBJ2-3 TRBV10-3 CATTGSSPGTDTQYF TGTGCCACCACAGGGTCGAGTCCTGGCACAGATACGCAGTATTTT
16 . . TRBJ2-7 TRBV7-8 CASSHIPGTLLYEQYF TGTGCCAGCAGCCATATCCCCGGGACACTCCTCTACGAGCAGTACTTC
14 TRBD2 . TRBJ2-3 TRBV5-1 CASSPGGRTDTQYF TGCGCCAGCAGCCCCGGGGGGAGAACAGATACGCAGTATTTT
15 . once TRBJ2-7 TRBV5-1 CASSLNGQTSYEQYF TGCGCCAGCAGCTTGAACGGACAGACGTCTTACGAGCAGTACTTC
20 TRBD2 . TRBJ2-5 TRBV4-1 CASSQASGLAGVAGRETQYF TGCGCCAGCAGCCAAGCCTCGGGACTAGCGGGAGTAGCAGGGAGGGAGACCCAGTACTTC
15 TRBD1 . TRBJ1-2 TRBV2 CASSEGGQGVYGYTF TGTGCCAGCAGTGAAGGGGGACAGGGGGTATATGGCTACACCTTC
17 TRBD2 . TRBJ2-1 TRBV19 CASSRTGRIAGGNEQFF TGTGCCAGTAGTAGGACCGGGCGGATAGCGGGGGGGAATGAGCAGTTCTTC
13 TRBD1 . TRBJ1-6 TRBV5-1 CASSVGSGQGSHF TGCGCCAGCAGCGTGGGGTCCGGACAGGGGTCTCACTTT
15 . once TRBJ1-4 TRBV18 CASSPERGSNEKLFF TGTGCCAGCTCACCAGAGCGGGGCAGTAATGAAAAACTGTTTTTT
15 TRBD1 once TRBJ1-4 TRBV19 CASTTPGQGNEKLFF TGTGCCAGTACCACACCTGGACAGGGGAATGAAAAACTGTTTTTT
21 TRBD2 . TRBJ2-6 TRBV5-1 CASSLARSSGNRLAGANVLTF TGCGCCAGCAGCTTGGCACGGTCTAGCGGGAACAGGTTGGCTGGGGCCAACGTCCTGACTTTC
14 . . TRBJ1-1 TRBV6-6 CASSDTGPNTEAFF TGTGCCAGCAGTGACACAGGGCCCAACACTGAAGCTTTCTTT
15 TRBD1 . TRBJ1-2 TRBV29-1 CSAGGGQGAFYGYTF TGCAGCGCTGGGGGTGGACAGGGGGCTTTCTATGGCTACACCTTC
14 . . TRBJ1-6 TRBV13 CASSRGRGNSPLHF TGTGCCAGCAGCCGTGGACGGGGTAATTCACCCCTCCACTTT
15 . . TRBJ1-5 TRBV6-1 CASSEGVQHNQPQHF TGTGCCAGCAGTGAAGGGGTACAGCACAATCAGCCCCAGCATTTT
16 . . TRBJ1-4 TRBV5-4 CASSMEGHRSNEKLFF TGTGCCAGCAGCATGGAAGGGCACAGGTCTAATGAAAAACTGTTTTTT
15 TRBD2 . TRBJ2-3 TRBV28 CASSSSGTSTDTQYF TGTGCCAGCAGTTCTAGCGGGACTAGCACAGATACGCAGTATTTT
13 . . TRBJ2-7 TRBV7-2 CASSLEQYLEQYF TGTGCCAGCAGCTTAGAACAGTACCTTGAGCAGTACTTC
13 . many TRBJ2-7 TRBV5-1 CASRRDTNYEQYF TGCGCCAGCCGCCGGGACACTAACTACGAGCAGTACTTC
12 . . TRBJ2-3 TRBV28 CAALGLLPSQYF TGTGCCGCCTTGGGACTCCTCCCCTCGCAGTATTTT
15 TRBD1 . TRBJ1-1 TRBV28 CAGMGQGPVGPEAFF TGTGCCGGTATGGGACAGGGCCCGGTAGGCCCTGAAGCTTTCTTT
12 . . TRBJ1-1 TRBV13 CASSVRNTEAFF TGTGCCAGCAGCGTGCGGAACACTGAAGCTTTCTTT
17 . few TRBJ2-7 TRBV12-2 CASRLVSSGRESYEQYF TGTGCAAGTCGCTTAGTGTCTAGCGGGAGGGAATCCTACGAGCAGTACTTC
12 . . TRBJ1-1 TRBV5-6 CASSYNDREAFF TGTGCCAGCAGCTACAACGACAGGGAAGCTTTCTTT
15 . once TRBJ1-2 TRBV25-1 CASSESEGTSYGYTF TGTGCCAGCAGTGAATCTGAGGGAACGAGCTATGGCTACACCTTC
16 TRBD1 . TRBJ1-2 TRBV5-4 CASSPATGARDYGYTF TGTGCCAGCAGCCCGGCGACAGGGGCCCGGGACTATGGCTACACCTTC
15 TRBD1 few TRBJ2-2 TRBV5-6 CASSGWDRNTGELFF TGTGCCAGCAGCGGGTGGGACAGGAACACCGGGGAGCTGTTTTTT
14 . . TRBJ2-7 TRBV6-5 CASSYSFRDYEQYF TGTGCCAGCAGTTACTCGTTCAGGGACTACGAGCAGTACTTC
13 . . TRBJ2-7 TRBV7-9 CASSTGTTYEQYF TGTGCCAGCAGCACCGGGACAACCTACGAGCAGTACTTC
16 . . TRBJ1-5 TRBV5-3 CARTVSSADSNQPQHF TGTGCCAGAACCGTCTCTTCGGCGGATAGCAATCAGCCCCAGCATTTT